This entry lists 7 T cell receptor beta chains sequenced from one sample in a study of T cell responses to AZD1222 COVID-19 vaccine. TCRdb keeps only in-frame clones here, not all; method: immunoSEQ multiplex PCR. This repertoire shows more than 85,000 clones, approximately 92% found once; its top ten account for approximately 2.7%. The source was peripheral blood, collected 28 days after the second AZD1222 dose. The receptors derive from an adult who received the AZD1222 COVID-19 vaccine.

V and J are TRBV6-5 and TRBJ1-2; 8 nucleotides line up with TRBD1. With V trimmed by 6 bases and J by 10 bases, 10 bases remained unmatched. The CDR3 is 13 residues long. The V gene's germline CDR1 is MNHEY and CDR2 SVGAGI. The DNA for the CDR3 is TGTGCCAGCAGGGGGACCGGGACAGGTTTCTACACCTTC. This encodes CASRGTGTGFYTF.

The DNA for the CDR3 is TGTGCCAGTGGGGACCATTCTAACGTCCTGACTTTC. Translating gives CASGDHSNVLTF. The chain combines TRBV19 with TRBJ2-6; D assignment may be TRBD1 or TRBD2 (5 bases each). This CDR3 comprises 12 residues. Trimming cost V 8 bases and J 10 bases, with 12 bases left between them. The germline gives CDR1 LNHDA, CDR2 SQIVND (reference sequence).

This chain links TRBV4-2 with TRBJ2-7; 8 bases are shared with TRBD1. The CDR3 is made up of 15 amino acids. CDR1 is LGHNA and CDR2 is YNFKEQ in the germline V gene. After removal of 1 base from V and 3 bases from J, the junction contained 5 bases not matched to a gene. The CDR3 coding sequence is TGTGCCAGCAGCCAAGGGACAGGGAACAACTACGAGCAGTACTTC. It specifies CASSQGTGNNYEQYF.

The chain employs TRBV7-2 and TRBJ2-5, with D perhaps matching TRBD1 (6 bases). The CDR3 runs 14 residues. CDR1 and CDR2 (germline): SGHTA, FQGNSA. Trimming took 2 bases from V and 7 from J, leaving 14 bases between them. The CDR3: CASSLSRDTRTQYF. In nucleotides, the CDR3 is TGTGCCAGCAGCTTAAGCCGGGACACCAGGACCCAGTACTTC.

The V gene is TRBV10-1, the J gene TRBJ2-7, with D hard to call. The CDR3 runs 11 residues. Germline V CDR1 and CDR2: WNHNN, SYGVQD (reference sequence). Trimming removed 5 bases at V and 4 bases at J, with 6 bases between. The CDR3 coding sequence is TGCGCCAGCAGTACGGTATACGAGCAGTACTTC. Translating it yields CASSTVYEQYF.

The CDR3 DNA reads as TGTGCCAGCAGGCAAAAACAGGGGGCAACGCAGTATTTT. Translating it yields CASRQKQGATQYF. This rearrangement joins TRBV6-5 to TRBJ2-3; TRBD1 matches 9 bases. The CDR3 runs 13 residues. Germline V CDR1 and CDR2: MNHEY, SVGAGI. V was clipped by 6 bases and J by 9 bases; unmatched bases: 7.

The J gene is TRBJ1-5, the V gene TRBV18; D is unresolved. V was trimmed by 4 bases and J by 0 bases, leaving 7 bases between them. Germline V gene sequence: CDR1 KGHSH, CDR2 LQKENI. CDR3 size: 14 residues. The CDR3 spells CASSRSDSNQPQHF. The CDR3 region has the DNA TGTGCCAGCTCACGTTCGGATAGCAATCAGCCCCAGCATTTT.